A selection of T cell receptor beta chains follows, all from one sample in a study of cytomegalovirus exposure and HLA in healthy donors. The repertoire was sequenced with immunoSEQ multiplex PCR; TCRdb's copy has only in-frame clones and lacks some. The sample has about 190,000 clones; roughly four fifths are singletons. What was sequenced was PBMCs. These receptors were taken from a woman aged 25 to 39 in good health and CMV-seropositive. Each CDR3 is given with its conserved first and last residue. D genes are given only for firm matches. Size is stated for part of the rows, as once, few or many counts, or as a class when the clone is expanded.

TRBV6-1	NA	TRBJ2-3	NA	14	TGTGCCAGCAGTGAAGATAGTAGAAGAGATACGCAGTATTTT	CASSEDSRRDTQYF
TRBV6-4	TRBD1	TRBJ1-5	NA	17	TGTGCCAGCAGTGACCCCGGGACAGGGGGCCGTAGGCAGCCCCAGCATTTT	CASSDPGTGGRRQPQHF
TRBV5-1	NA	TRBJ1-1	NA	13	TGCGCCAGCAGCGCATCCGGGAACACTGAAGCTTTCTTT	CASSASGNTEAFF
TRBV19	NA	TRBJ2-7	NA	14	TGTGCCAGTAGCTCTGGGGACTTACCTCTGGGGCAGTACTTC	CASSSGDLPLGQYF
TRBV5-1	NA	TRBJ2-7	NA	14	TGCGCCAGCAGCTTGAATCAGGGCCTCGACGAGCAGTACTTC	CASSLNQGLDEQYF
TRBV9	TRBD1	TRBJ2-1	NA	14	TGTGCCAGCAACGACAGGGGTGACTACAATGAGCAGTTCTTC	CASNDRGDYNEQFF
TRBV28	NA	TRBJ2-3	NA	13	TGTGCCAGCTTTCCGTCGGGCACAGATACGCAGTATTTT	CASFPSGTDTQYF
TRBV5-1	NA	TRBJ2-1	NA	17	TGCGCCAGCAGCCCCATATGGGCGGGATCACTCTACAATGAGCAGTTCTTC	CASSPIWAGSLYNEQFF
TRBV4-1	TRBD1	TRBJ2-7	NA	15	TGCGCCAGCAGCCCCTACAGGGGCGACGCCTACGAGCAGTACTTC	CASSPYRGDAYEQYF
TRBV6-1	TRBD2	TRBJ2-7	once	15	TGTGCCAGCGACCCTAGCGGGGGGTTCGGCTACGAGCAGTACTTC	CASDPSGGFGYEQYF
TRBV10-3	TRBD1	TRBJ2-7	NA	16	TGTGCCATCAGTAAGGGAGGGACAGGGGGCGCCTACGAGCAGTACTTC	CAISKGGTGGAYEQYF
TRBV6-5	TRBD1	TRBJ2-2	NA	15	TGTGCCAGCAGCCCGGACAGGGCCCTCAAAGCCGAGCTGTTTTTT	CASSPDRALKAELFF
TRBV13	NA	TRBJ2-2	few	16	TGTGCCAGCAGCTTAGTCAGGGCTCCGAACACCGGGGAGCTGTTTTTT	CASSLVRAPNTGELFF
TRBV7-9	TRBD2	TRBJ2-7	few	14	TGTGCCAGCAGCCCCCTCGGGGGGGGCCCCGAGCAGTACTTC	CASSPLGGGPEQYF
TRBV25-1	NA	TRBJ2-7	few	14	TGTGCCAGCAGGAGCGGTAAGAGCTCCTACGAGCAGTACTTC	CASRSGKSSYEQYF
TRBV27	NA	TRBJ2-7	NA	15	TGTGCCAGCAGTTTATATTTGGGCCGCGCCTACGAGCAGTACTTC	CASSLYLGRAYEQYF
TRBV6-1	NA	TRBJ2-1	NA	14	TGTGCCAGCCCGGGGGAGTCTTCATACAATGAGCAGTTCTTC	CASPGESSYNEQFF
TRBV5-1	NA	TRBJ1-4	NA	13	TGCGCCAGTCAGGGCCTCACTAATGAAAAACTGTTTTTT	CASQGLTNEKLFF
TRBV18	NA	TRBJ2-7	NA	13	TGTGCCAGCTCACGGGTCAGGGCCTACGAGCAGTACTTC	CASSRVRAYEQYF
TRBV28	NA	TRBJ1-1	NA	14	TGTGCCAGCAGAATCTACGAGGCTGACACTGAAGCTTTCTTT	CASRIYEADTEAFF
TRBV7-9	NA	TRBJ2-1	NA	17	TGTTCCAGCAGCTCTTTTCGGACTCTAGACTCCTACAATGAGCAGTTCTTC	CSSSSFRTLDSYNEQFF
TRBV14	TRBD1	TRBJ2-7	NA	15	TGTGCCAGCAGCCCCCCGGGACAGGGGGCCTACGAGCAGTACTTC	CASSPPGQGAYEQYF
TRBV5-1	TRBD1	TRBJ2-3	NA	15	TGCGCCAGCAGCTTAGACAGGGGAGTTTTAGATACGCAGTATTTT	CASSLDRGVLDTQYF
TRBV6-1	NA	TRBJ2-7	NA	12	TGTGCCAGCAGGTTGGACAGTTACGAGCAGTACTTC	CASRLDSYEQYF
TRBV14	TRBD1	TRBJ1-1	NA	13	TGTGCCAGCAGCCGCACCGGGACAGGCGAAGCTTTCTTT	CASSRTGTGEAFF
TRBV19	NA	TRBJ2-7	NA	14	TGTGCCAGTAGTATGGTCGGCGGTACCTACGAGCAGTACTTC	CASSMVGGTYEQYF
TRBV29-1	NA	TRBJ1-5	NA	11	TGCAGCGTTGAACTTAAGGGGGCCCAGCATTTT	CSVELKGAQHF
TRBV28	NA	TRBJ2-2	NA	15	TGTGCCAGCAGTTTACAGGCAGGGGGGACCGGGGAGCTGTTTTTT	CASSLQAGGTGELFF
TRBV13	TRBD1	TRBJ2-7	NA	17	TGTGCCAGCAGCCCGCCTGACAGGGTGATTACCTCCTACGAGCAGTACTTC	CASSPPDRVITSYEQYF
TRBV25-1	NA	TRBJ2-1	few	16	TGTGCCAGCAGTGATGAGCGCGGGAATTTGTACAATGAGCAGTTCTTC	CASSDERGNLYNEQFF
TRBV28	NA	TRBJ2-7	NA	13	TGTGCCAGCAGTTTCCCCCAGATATACGAGCAGTACTTC	CASSFPQIYEQYF
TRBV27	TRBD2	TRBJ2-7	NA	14	TGTGCCAGCAGTTACGGGAGGTTTGGCTACGAGCAGTACTTC	CASSYGRFGYEQYF
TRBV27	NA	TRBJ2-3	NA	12	TGTGCCAGCAGTTTACTACAGGGTACGCAGTATTTT	CASSLLQGTQYF
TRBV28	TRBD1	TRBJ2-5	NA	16	TGTGCCAGCAGTCTCCGGGACAGGGGAGGCGTGAAGACCCAGTACTTC	CASSLRDRGGVKTQYF
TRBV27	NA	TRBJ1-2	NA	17	TGTGCCAGCAGTTTAACTACTACAGGCCAGTCTAACTATGGCTACACCTTC	CASSLTTTGQSNYGYTF
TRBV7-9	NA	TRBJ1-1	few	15	TGTGCCAGCAGCGCAAGCGGGGGCTTGAACACTGAAGCTTTCTTT	CASSASGGLNTEAFF
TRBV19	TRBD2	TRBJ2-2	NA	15	TGTGCCAGTAGTGGGAGGGGAGGAGGCACCGGGGAGCTGTTTTTT	CASSGRGGGTGELFF
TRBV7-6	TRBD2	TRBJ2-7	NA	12	TGTGCCAGCGCGGGAGTAAACTACGAGCAGTACTTC	CASAGVNYEQYF
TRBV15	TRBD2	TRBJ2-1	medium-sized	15	TGTGCCACCAGCAGGACTAGCGGGTCCTACAATGAGCAGTTCTTC	CATSRTSGSYNEQFF
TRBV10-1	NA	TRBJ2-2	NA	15	TGCGCCAGCAGTGTCGACGGGAAGGGCACCGGGGAGCTGTTTTTT	CASSVDGKGTGELFF
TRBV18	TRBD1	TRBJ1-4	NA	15	TGTGCCAGCTCAGCATCCGGGACAGGGCGAGAAAAACTGTTTTTT	CASSASGTGREKLFF
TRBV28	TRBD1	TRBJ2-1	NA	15	TGTGCCAGCAGCCAACGGACAGGGGGAACGAATGAGCAGTTCTTC	CASSQRTGGTNEQFF
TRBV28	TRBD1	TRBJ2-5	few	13	TGTGCCAGCAGGACCGACAGGGGGGAGACCCAGTACTTC	CASRTDRGETQYF
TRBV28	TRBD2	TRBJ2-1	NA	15	TGTGCCAGCAGCCTTCTAGCGGGAGGGCAGAATGAGCAGTTCTTC	CASSLLAGGQNEQFF
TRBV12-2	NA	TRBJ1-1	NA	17	TGTGCAAGCGGGTCCAGGGGGCGAGTTAAAATGTGGACTGAAGCTTTCTTT	CASGSRGRVKMWTEAFF
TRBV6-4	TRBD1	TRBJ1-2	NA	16	TGTGCCAGCAGTGACCCCCGGGACAGGGAGTTGAATGGCTACACCTTC	CASSDPRDRELNGYTF
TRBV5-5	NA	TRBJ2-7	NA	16	TGTGCCAGCAGCCACCTAAAACAGACAGCCTCCTACGAGCAGTACTTC	CASSHLKQTASYEQYF